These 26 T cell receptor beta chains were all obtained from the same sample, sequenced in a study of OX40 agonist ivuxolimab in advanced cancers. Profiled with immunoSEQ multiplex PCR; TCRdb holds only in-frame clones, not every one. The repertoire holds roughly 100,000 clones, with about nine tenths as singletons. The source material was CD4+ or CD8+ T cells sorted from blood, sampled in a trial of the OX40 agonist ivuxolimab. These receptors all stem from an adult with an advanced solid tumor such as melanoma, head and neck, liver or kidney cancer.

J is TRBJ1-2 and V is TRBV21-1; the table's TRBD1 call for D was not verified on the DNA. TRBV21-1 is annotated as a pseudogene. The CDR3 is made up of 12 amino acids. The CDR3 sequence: CASLKGTDGYTF. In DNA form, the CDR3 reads TGTGCCAGCCTTAAAGGGACAGATGGCTACACCTTC.

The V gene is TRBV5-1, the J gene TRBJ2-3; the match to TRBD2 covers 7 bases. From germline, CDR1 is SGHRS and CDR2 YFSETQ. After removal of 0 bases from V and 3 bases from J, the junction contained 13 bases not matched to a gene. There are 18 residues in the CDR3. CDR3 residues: CASSLGLAVNSWTDTQYF. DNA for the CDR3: TGCGCCAGCAGCTTGGGGCTAGCGGTGAATTCTTGGACAGATACGCAGTATTTT. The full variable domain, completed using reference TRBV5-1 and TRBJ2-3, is KAGVTQTPRYLIKTRGQQVTLSCSPISGHRSVSWYQQTPGQGLQFLFEYFSETQRNKGNFPGRFSGRQFSNSRSEMNVSTLELGDSALYLCASSLGLAVNSWTDTQYFGPGTRLTVL.

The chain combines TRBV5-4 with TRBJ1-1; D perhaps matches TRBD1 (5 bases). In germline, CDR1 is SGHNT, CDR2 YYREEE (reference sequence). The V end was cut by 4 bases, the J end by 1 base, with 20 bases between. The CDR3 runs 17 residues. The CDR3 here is CASSAGIIGAPNTEAFF. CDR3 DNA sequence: TGTGCCAGCAGCGCGGGGATCATCGGGGCTCCGAACACTGAAGCTTTCTTT.

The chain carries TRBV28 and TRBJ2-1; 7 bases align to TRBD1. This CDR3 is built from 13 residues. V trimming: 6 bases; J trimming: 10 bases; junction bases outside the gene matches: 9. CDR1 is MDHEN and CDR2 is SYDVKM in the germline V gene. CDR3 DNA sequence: TGTGCCAGCAGCAAAAGGGGGCCGCGGGAGCAGTTCTTC. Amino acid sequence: CASSKRGPREQFF.

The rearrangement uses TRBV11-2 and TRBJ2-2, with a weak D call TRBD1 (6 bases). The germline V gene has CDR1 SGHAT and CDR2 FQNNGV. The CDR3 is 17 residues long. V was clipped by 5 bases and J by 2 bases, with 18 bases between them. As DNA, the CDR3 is TGTGCCAGCAGCCCCCGAAGACAGGTCTTTAACACCGGGGAGCTGTTTTTT. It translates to CASSPRRQVFNTGELFF.

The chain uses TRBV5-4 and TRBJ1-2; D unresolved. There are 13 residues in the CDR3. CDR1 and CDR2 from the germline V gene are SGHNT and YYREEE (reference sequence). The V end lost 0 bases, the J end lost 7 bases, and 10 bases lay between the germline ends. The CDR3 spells CASSLAQDGGYTF. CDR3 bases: TGTGCCAGCAGCTTGGCCCAGGATGGTGGCTACACCTTC.

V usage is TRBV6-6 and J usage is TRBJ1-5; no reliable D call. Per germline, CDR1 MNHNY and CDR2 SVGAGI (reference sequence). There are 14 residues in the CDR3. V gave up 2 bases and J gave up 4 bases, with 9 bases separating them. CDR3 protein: CASSYLAGNQPQHF. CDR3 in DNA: TGTGCCAGCAGTTACCTGGCGGGGAATCAGCCCCAGCATTTT.

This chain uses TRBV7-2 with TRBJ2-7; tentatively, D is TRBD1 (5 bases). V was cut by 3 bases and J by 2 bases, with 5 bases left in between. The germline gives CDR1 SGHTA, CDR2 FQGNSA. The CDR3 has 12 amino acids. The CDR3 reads CASSLDTYEQYF. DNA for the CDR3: TGTGCCAGCAGCTTGGACACCTACGAGCAGTACTTC. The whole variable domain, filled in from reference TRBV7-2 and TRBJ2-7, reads GAGVSQSPSNKVTEKGKDVELRCDPISGHTALYWYRQSLGQGLEFLIYFQGNSAPDKSGLPSDRFSAERTGGSVSTLTIQRTQQEDSAVYLCASSLDTYEQYFGPGTRLTVT.

CDR3 in amino acids: CASREGSYNSPLHF. The CDR3 region has the DNA TGTGCCAGCAGGGAAGGGTCCTATAATTCACCCCTCCACTTT. This chain connects TRBV5-4 to TRBJ1-6; no reliable D call. The CDR3 runs 14 residues. CDR1 is SGHNT and CDR2 is YYREEE in the germline V gene (reference sequence). V gave up 5 bases and J gave up 1 base, with 7 bases separating them.

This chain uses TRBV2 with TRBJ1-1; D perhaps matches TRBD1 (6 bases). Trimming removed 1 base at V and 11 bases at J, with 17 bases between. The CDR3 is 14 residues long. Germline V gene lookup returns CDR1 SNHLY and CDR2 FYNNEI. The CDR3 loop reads CASSEGEYRELAFF. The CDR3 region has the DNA TGTGCCAGCAGTGAAGGGGAGTACAGGGAGTTGGCTTTCTTT.

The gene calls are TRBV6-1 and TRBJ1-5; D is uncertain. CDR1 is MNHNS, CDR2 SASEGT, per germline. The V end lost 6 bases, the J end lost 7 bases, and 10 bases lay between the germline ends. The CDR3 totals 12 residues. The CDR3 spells CASSNELQPQHF. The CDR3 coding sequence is TGTGCCAGCAGCAACGAGCTGCAGCCCCAGCATTTT.

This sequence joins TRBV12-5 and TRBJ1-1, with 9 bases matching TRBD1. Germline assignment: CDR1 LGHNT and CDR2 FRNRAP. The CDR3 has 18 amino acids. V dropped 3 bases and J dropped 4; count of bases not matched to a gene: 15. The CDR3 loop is CASGFPRADRGYGTEAFF. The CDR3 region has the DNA TGTGCTAGTGGTTTTCCCCGAGCGGACAGGGGTTATGGCACTGAAGCTTTCTTT.

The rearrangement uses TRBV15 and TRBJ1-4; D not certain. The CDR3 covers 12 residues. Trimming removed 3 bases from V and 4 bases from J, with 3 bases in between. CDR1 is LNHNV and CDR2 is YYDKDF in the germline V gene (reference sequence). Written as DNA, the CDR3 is TGTGCCACCAGCAGCGTTAATGAAAAACTGTTTTTT. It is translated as CATSSVNEKLFF.

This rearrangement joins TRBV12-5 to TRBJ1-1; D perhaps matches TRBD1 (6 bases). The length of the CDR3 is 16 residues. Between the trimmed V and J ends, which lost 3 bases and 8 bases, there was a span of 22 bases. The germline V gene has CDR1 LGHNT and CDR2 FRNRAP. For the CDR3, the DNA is TGTGCTAGTGGTTTCTCACGCACAGACAGGCGAGTAGAAGCTTTCTTT. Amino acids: CASGFSRTDRRVEAFF. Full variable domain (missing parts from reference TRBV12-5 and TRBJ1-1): DARVTQTPRHKVTEMGQEVTMRCQPILGHNTVFWYRQTMMQGLELLAYFRNRAPLDDSGMPKDRFSAEMPDATLATLKIQPSEPRDSAVYFCASGFSRTDRRVEAFFGQGTRLTVV.

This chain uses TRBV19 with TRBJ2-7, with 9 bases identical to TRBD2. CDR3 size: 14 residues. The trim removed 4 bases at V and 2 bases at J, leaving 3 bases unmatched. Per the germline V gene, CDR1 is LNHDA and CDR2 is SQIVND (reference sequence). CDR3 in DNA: TGTGCCAGTAGTAAAGCGGGGGGCACCTACGAGCAGTACTTC. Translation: CASSKAGGTYEQYF.

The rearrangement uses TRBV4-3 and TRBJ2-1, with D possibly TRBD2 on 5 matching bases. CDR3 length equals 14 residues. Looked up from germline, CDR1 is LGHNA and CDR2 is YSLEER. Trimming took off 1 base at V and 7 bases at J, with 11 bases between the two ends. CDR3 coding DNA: TGCGCCAGCAGCCAAGTAGGCAGGAGGAATGAGCAGTTCTTC. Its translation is CASSQVGRRNEQFF.

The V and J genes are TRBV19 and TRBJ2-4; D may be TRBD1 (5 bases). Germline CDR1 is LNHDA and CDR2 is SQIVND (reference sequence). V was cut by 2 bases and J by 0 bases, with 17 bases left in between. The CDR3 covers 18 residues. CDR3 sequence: CASSISPGAKQAKNIQYF. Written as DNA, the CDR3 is TGTGCCAGTAGTATATCCCCTGGGGCCAAACAAGCCAAAAACATTCAGTACTTC. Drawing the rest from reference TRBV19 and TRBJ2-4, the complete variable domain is DGGITQSPKYLFRKEGQNVTLSCEQNLNHDAMYWYRQDPGQGLRLIYYSQIVNDFQKGDIAEGYSVSREKKESFPLTVTSAQKNPTAFYLCASSISPGAKQAKNIQYFGAGTRLSVL.

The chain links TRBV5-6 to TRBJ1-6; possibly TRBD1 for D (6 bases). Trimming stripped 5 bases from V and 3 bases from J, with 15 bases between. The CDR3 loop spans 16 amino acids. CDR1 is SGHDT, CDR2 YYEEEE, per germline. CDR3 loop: CASRDTGLLYNSPLHF. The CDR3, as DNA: TGTGCCAGCAGGGATACAGGGCTCCTCTATAATTCACCCCTCCACTTT.

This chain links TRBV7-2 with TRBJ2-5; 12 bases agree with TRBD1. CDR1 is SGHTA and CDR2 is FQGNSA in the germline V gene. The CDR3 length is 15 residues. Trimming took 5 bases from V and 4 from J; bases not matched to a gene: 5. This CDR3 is CASSLGTGGLETQYF. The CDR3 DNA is TGTGCCAGCAGCCTAGGGACAGGGGGCTTAGAGACCCAGTACTTC.

CDR3 residues: CASSKTSGGQYF. The CDR3 DNA reads TGTGCCAGCAGTAAGACTAGCGGGGGGCAGTATTTT. J is TRBJ2-3 and V is TRBV2, with 12 bases aligning to TRBD2. Germline CDR1 SNHLY, CDR2 FYNNEI. The CDR3 runs 12 residues. V lost 5 bases to trimming and J lost 11 bases; unmatched junction nucleotides: 2. Looking up the rest from reference TRBV2 and TRBJ2-3 gives the full variable domain: EPEVTQTPSHQVTQMGQEVILRCVPISNHLYFYWYRQILGQKVEFLVSFYNNEISEKSEIFDDQFSVERPDGSNFTLKIRSTKLEDSAMYFCASSKTSGGQYFGPGTRLTVL.

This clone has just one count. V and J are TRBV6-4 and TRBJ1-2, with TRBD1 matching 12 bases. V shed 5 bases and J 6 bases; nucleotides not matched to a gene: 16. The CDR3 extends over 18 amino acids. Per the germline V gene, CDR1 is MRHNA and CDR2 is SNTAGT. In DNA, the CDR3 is TGTGCCAGCAGTCTCTCCGGGACAGGGGGCCAGATTAGGGATGGCTACACCTTC. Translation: CASSLSGTGGQIRDGYTF.

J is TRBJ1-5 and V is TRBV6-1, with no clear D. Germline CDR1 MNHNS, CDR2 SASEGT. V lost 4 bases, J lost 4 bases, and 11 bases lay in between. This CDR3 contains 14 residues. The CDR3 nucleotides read TGTGCCAGCAGTGCCTCTGGTAGAAATCAGCCCCAGCATTTT. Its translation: CASSASGRNQPQHF.

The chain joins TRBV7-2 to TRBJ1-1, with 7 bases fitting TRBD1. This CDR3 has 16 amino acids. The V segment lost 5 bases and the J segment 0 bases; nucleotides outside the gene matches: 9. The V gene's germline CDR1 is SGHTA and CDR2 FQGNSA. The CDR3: CASSLNRGPLNTEAFF. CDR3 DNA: TGTGCCAGCAGCCTAAACAGGGGCCCACTGAACACTGAAGCTTTCTTT.

CDR3 DNA sequence: TGTGCCAGTAGCTCCTCAGCGGGGGTTACAGATACGCAGTATTTT. The encoded protein is CASSSSAGVTDTQYF. V is TRBV19 and J is TRBJ2-3; 8 bases are shared with TRBD2. V was pared by 6 bases and J by 3 bases, with 8 bases of the junction left unmatched. Germline-derived CDR1 and CDR2 are LNHDA and SQIVND (reference sequence). The CDR3 sequence is 15 residues long.

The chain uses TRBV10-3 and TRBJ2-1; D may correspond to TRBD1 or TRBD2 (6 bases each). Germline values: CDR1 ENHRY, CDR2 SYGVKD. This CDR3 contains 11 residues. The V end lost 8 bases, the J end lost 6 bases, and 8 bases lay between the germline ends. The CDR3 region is CAIGGGNEQFF. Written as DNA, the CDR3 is TGTGCCATCGGAGGGGGCAATGAGCAGTTCTTC.

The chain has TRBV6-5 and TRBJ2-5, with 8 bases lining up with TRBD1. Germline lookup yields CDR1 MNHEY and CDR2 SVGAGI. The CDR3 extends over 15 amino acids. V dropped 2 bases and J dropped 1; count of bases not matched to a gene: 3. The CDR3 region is CASSYPGQGQETQYF. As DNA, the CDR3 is TGTGCCAGCAGTTACCCCGGACAGGGCCAAGAGACCCAGTACTTC.